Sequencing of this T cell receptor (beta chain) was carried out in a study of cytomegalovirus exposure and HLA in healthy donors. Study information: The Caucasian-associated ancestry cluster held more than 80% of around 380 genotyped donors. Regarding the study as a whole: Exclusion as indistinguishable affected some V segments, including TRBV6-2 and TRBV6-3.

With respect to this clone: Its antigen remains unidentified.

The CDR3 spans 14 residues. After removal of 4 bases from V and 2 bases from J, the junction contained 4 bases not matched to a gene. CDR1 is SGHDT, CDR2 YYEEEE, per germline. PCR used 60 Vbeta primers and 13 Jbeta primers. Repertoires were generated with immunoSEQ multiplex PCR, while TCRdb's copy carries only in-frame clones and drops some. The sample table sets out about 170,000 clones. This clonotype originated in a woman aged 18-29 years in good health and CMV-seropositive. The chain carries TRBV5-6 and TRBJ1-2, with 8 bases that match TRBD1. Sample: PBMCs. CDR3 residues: CASSKWTGNYGYTF. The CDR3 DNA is TGTGCCAGCAGCAAGTGGACAGGGAACTATGGCTACACCTTC.